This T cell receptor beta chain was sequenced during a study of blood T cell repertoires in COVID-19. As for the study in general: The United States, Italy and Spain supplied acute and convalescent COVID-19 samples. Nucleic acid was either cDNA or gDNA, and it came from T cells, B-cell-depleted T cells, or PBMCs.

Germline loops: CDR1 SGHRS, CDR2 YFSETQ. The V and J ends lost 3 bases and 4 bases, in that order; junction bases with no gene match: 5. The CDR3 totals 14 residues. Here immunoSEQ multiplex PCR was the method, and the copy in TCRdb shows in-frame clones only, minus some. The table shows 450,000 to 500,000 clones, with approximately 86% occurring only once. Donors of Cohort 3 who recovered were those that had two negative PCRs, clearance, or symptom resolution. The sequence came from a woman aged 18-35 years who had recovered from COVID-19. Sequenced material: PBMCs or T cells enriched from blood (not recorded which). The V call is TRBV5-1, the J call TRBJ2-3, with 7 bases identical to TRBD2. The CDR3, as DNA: TGCGCCAGCAGCTACGACGCGGGGGCAGATACGCAGTATTTT. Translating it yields CASSYDAGADTQYF.